The 21 T cell receptor beta chains presented below share a single source sample, sequenced in a study of T cell changes during pregnancy in multiple sclerosis. Measured with immunoSEQ multiplex PCR; TCRdb has only the in-frame clones, and not every one. The sample yields roughly 76,000 clones, about nine tenths seen once. The material sequenced was CD4+ T cells from peripheral blood mononuclear cells, taken after pregnancy. The receptors stem from a female donor with multiple sclerosis, enrolled in a pregnancy study.

The gene calls are TRBV19 and TRBJ2-5; 10 bases line up with TRBD1. The DNA end favors TRBJ2-7, so the J call may be wrong. The CDR3 length is 15 residues. CDR1 and CDR2 (germline): LNHDA, SQIVND (reference sequence). The CDR3 nucleotides read TGTGCCAGTAGTTCGCCAGACAGGGGGCAATACGAGCAGTACTTC. It codes for CASSSPDRGQYEQYF.

The gene calls are TRBV13 and TRBJ2-5, with 8 positions matching TRBD1. In germline, CDR1 is PRHDT, CDR2 FYEKMQ (reference sequence). The CDR3 has 14 residues. V was pared by 5 bases and J by 4 bases, with 6 bases of the junction left unmatched. CDR3 residues: CASSQNRGSETQYF. DNA of the CDR3: TGTGCCAGCAGCCAGAACAGGGGGTCAGAGACCCAGTACTTC.

This sequence joins TRBV6-4 and TRBJ2-1, with D possibly matching TRBD2 (5 bases). CDR3 length: 16 residues. The germline V gene encodes CDR1 MRHNA and CDR2 SNTAGT. The V end was cut by 6 bases, the J end by 1 base, with 16 bases between. CDR3 sequence reads: CASSNSPAGSYNEQFF. The CDR3 nucleotides are TGTGCCAGCAGCAACAGTCCGGCGGGTTCCTACAATGAGCAGTTCTTC.

The chain links TRBV2 to TRBJ1-3; a weak D match, TRBD1 (6 bases). Germline values: CDR1 SNHLY, CDR2 FYNNEI. This CDR3 region has 15 residues. The V and J ends lost 2 bases and 0 bases respectively, with 8 bases between them. The CDR3 is CASSEQGSSGNTIYF. The CDR3 coding sequence is TGTGCCAGCAGTGAACAGGGGAGCTCTGGAAACACCATATATTTT.

J is TRBJ2-2 and V is TRBV19; TRBD1 matches at 7 bases. Germline V lookup: CDR1 LNHDA, CDR2 SQIVND (reference sequence). V was clipped by 0 bases and J by 7 bases; unmatched bases: 8. The CDR3 is made up of 16 amino acids. CDR3 in DNA: TGTGCCAGTAGTATAGATCCGAGGGGGCTGGACGGGGAGCTGTTTTTT. Amino acids: CASSIDPRGLDGELFF.

The CDR3 spells CASSVDRWNTEAFF. DNA of the CDR3: TGTGCCAGTAGTGTCGACAGGTGGAACACTGAAGCTTTCTTT. This sequence joins TRBV19 and TRBJ1-1, with D possibly being TRBD1 (6 bases). Trimming took 5 bases from V and 1 from J, leaving 11 bases between them. The CDR3 contains 14 residues. The germline gives CDR1 LNHDA, CDR2 SQIVND (reference sequence).

This chain joins TRBV5-8 and TRBJ2-1, with no clear D. V was shortened by 0 bases and J by 12 bases, with 16 bases between the two germline ends. CDR1 is SGHTS and CDR2 is YDEGEE in the germline V gene. The CDR3 is made up of 14 amino acids. CDR3 nucleotide sequence: TGTGCCAGCAGCTTGGCCCGGTCCCCCCATCGGCAGTTCTTC. Amino acids: CASSLARSPHRQFF.

CDR3 protein: CASSPGTGASNQPQHF. The CDR3 coding sequence is TGTGCCAGCAGCCCAGGGACAGGGGCTAGCAATCAGCCCCAGCATTTT. This chain links TRBV9 with TRBJ1-5; 10 positions match TRBD1. The V gene end was trimmed by 4 bases and the J gene end by 0 bases; junction bases not matched to a gene: 4. The CDR3 spans 16 residues. Germline V gene data show CDR1 as SGDLS and CDR2 as YYNGEE.

This clone is judged medium-sized. CDR3 nucleotide sequence: TGTGCCAGCAGCCTAGGACTAGCGGCGAGTACCGGGGAGCTGTTTTTT. It translates to CASSLGLAASTGELFF. This rearrangement joins TRBV7-2 to TRBJ2-2; 10 nucleotides agree with TRBD2. J lost 5 bases, V lost 5 bases, and 8 bases had no gene match. CDR1 and CDR2 (germline): SGHTA, FQGNSA. The CDR3 is 16 amino acids. Looking up the rest from reference TRBV7-2 and TRBJ2-2 gives the full variable domain: GAGVSQSPSNKVTEKGKDVELRCDPISGHTALYWYRQSLGQGLEFLIYFQGNSAPDKSGLPSDRFSAERTGGSVSTLTIQRTQQEDSAVYLCASSLGLAASTGELFFGEGSRLTVL.

This chain connects TRBV5-3 to TRBJ1-5; possibly TRBD1 for D (5 bases). TRBV5-3 is assigned to the ORF class and has an uncertain function. V gave up 4 bases and J gave up 0 bases, with 14 bases separating them. CDR3 length: 16 residues. The CDR3 bases are TGTGCCAGAAGCCCAGGGCCCCGAACTAGCAATCAGCCCCAGCATTTT. Protein product: CARSPGPRTSNQPQHF.

V and J are TRBV9 and TRBJ2-2; 9 bases are shared with TRBD2. In germline, CDR1 is SGDLS, CDR2 YYNGEE. The ends lost 6 bases at V and 5 bases at J; junction bases unmatched: 8. The CDR3 runs 15 residues. CDR3 region: CASTLTSGGTGELFF. DNA of the CDR3: TGTGCCAGCACGTTGACTAGCGGAGGGACCGGGGAGCTGTTTTTT.

This chain uses TRBV19 with TRBJ2-7; the match to TRBD2 covers 12 bases. This CDR3 is 15 amino acids long. The germline gives CDR1 LNHDA, CDR2 SQIVND (reference sequence). V was pared by 6 bases and J by 7 bases, with 10 bases of the junction left unmatched. The CDR3 bases are TGTGCCAGTAGCCGACTAGCGGGAGAGATCGGAGAGCAGTACTTC. Protein: CASSRLAGEIGEQYF.

The chain recombines TRBV2 with TRBJ1-1; D is possibly TRBD1 (6 bases). Germline-derived CDR1 and CDR2 are SNHLY and FYNNEI. The CDR3 spans 15 residues. Trimming cost V 8 bases and J 0 bases, with 16 bases left between them. The CDR3 DNA sequence: TGTGCCAGCTCCCCGACAGGAGGAATGAACACTGAAGCTTTCTTT. Its translation: CASSPTGGMNTEAFF.

This clone was seen once. This chain joins TRBV18 and TRBJ2-1; TRBD2 aligns across 10 bases. There are 13 residues in the CDR3. V shed 3 bases, J shed 8 bases, and the junction held 1 base outside the gene matches. CDR1 and CDR2 (germline): KGHSH, LQKENI. The CDR3 sequence: CASSPGTSDEQFF. DNA of the CDR3: TGTGCCAGCTCACCCGGGACTAGCGATGAGCAGTTCTTC.

The rearrangement uses TRBV2 and TRBJ1-2; D unclear. There are 13 residues in the CDR3. Germline V gene sequence: CDR1 SNHLY, CDR2 FYNNEI. Trimming removed 10 bases from V and 7 bases from J, with 19 bases in between. Here the CDR3 DNA reads TGTGCCACCCCCGCATTGGAGCGGGGTGGCTACACCTTC. This codes for CATPALERGGYTF.

The chain combines TRBV28 with TRBJ2-2, with TRBD2 matching 10 bases. The CDR3 runs to 16 residues. V was clipped by 7 bases and J by 0 bases; unmatched bases: 5. Germline CDR1 reads MDHEN; CDR2 reads SYDVKM. The CDR3 DNA follows: TGTGCCAGCACGGAGCTAGCGGGAGCGAACACCGGGGAGCTGTTTTTT. Encoded protein: CASTELAGANTGELFF.

The chain has TRBV27 and TRBJ2-1, with TRBD1 matching over 9 bases. The CDR3 has 14 residues. Germline CDR1 is MNHEY and CDR2 is SMNVEV (reference sequence). V gave up 4 bases and J gave up 7 bases; unmatched junction bases: 5. The CDR3 reads CASSYRGRANEQFF. The CDR3 DNA sequence: TGTGCCAGCAGTTACAGGGGGCGGGCGAATGAGCAGTTCTTC.

The chain recombines TRBV7-9 with TRBJ2-7, with D tentatively TRBD1 (6 bases). V lost 4 bases and J 9 bases, leaving 16 bases between the germline ends. Germline V CDR1 and CDR2: SEHNR, FQNEAQ (reference sequence). This CDR3 region has 13 residues. CDR3 amino acids: CASSSSGVSSQYF. The DNA of the CDR3 is TGTGCCAGCAGCTCGTCAGGGGTTAGTTCGCAGTACTTC.

This clone was counted a single time. The CDR3 region has the DNA TGCGCCAGCAGCTTTAATCCGGGACAGGGGGCAGGATATAGCAATCAGCCCCAGCATTTT. Protein: CASSFNPGQGAGYSNQPQHF. The chain recombines TRBV5-1 with TRBJ1-5; the match to TRBD1 covers 12 bases. CDR3 length equals 20 residues. With V trimmed by 2 bases and J by 0 bases, 12 bases remained unmatched. Germline V gene data show CDR1 as SGHRS and CDR2 as YFSETQ.

In the case of this clone: This specimen includes other DNA sequences encoding the same CDR3. The V call is TRBV5-1, the J call TRBJ1-1, with D uncertain. Trimming stripped 0 bases from V and 0 bases from J, with 6 bases between. This CDR3 is built from 14 residues. Germline V gene sequence: CDR1 SGHRS, CDR2 YFSETQ. Here the CDR3 DNA reads TGCGCCAGCAGCTTGGCGTCTATGAACACTGAAGCTTTCTTT. Its protein product is CASSLASMNTEAFF.

This chain connects TRBV30 to TRBJ2-4, with 9 positions matching TRBD1. V was clipped by 4 bases and J by 0 bases; unmatched bases: 4. Germline lookup yields CDR1 GTSNPN and CDR2 SVGIG (reference sequence). The CDR3 covers 15 residues. CDR3 nucleotides: TGTGCCTGGACCCAGACAGGGGGAGCCAAAAACATTCAGTACTTC. Amino acid sequence: CAWTQTGGAKNIQYF. Full variable domain (rest looked up from reference TRBV30 and TRBJ2-4): SQTIHQWPATLVQPVGSPLSLECTVEGTSNPNLYWYRQAAGRGLQLLFYSVGIGQISSEVPQNLSASRPQDRQFILSSKKLLLSDSGFYLCAWTQTGGAKNIQYFGAGTRLSVL.